Presented here are 9 T cell receptor beta chains from one specimen sequenced in a study of T cell responses to AZD1222 COVID-19 vaccine. TCRdb's table, derived via immunoSEQ multiplex PCR, lists solely in-frame clones and lacks some. The sample has over 150,000 clones; under 95% are singletons. The specimen comprised peripheral blood, sampled on day 0 of MenACWY control vaccination. These receptors came from an adult in good health.

This chain links TRBV4-3 with TRBJ2-1, with D maybe TRBD2 (6 bases). Germline loops: CDR1 LGHNA, CDR2 YSLEER. The CDR3 sequence is 16 residues long. Trimming took off 1 base at V and 2 bases at J, with 12 bases between the two ends. CDR3 sequence reads: CASSQVVAGPYNEQFF. CDR3 DNA: TGCGCCAGCAGCCAAGTAGTGGCGGGGCCCTACAATGAGCAGTTCTTC.

The chain carries TRBV27 and TRBJ2-7, with D perhaps given as TRBD1 or TRBD2 (5 bases each). With 1 base removed from V and 2 bases from J, the gap between germline ends came to 12 bases. Germline lookup yields CDR1 MNHEY and CDR2 SMNVEV (reference sequence). This CDR3 is built from 15 residues. The CDR3 nucleotides are TGTGCCAGCAGTTTATTACCGGGGCAAACCTACGAGCAGTACTTC. It encodes CASSLLPGQTYEQYF.

The chain uses TRBV29-1 and TRBJ2-3; D not certain. The CDR3 extends over 15 amino acids. V shed 0 bases and J shed 0 bases, with 10 bases lying between them. Per the germline V gene, CDR1 is SQVTM and CDR2 is ANQGSEA. CDR3 sequence: CSVEDGASSTDTQYF. The DNA of the CDR3 is TGCAGCGTTGAAGACGGCGCCTCTAGCACAGATACGCAGTATTTT.

The rearrangement joins TRBV11-3 to TRBJ2-3; D remains ambiguous. Germline lookup yields CDR1 SGHNT and CDR2 YENEEA. Trimming shortened V by 3 bases and J by 2 bases, and 6 bases separated the two germline ends. The CDR3 is 13 amino acids. This CDR3 is CASSLVDTDTQYF. The DNA for the CDR3 is TGTGCCAGCAGCTTGGTCGACACAGATACGCAGTATTTT.

The J gene is TRBJ2-1, the V gene TRBV6-5; 8 positions agree with TRBD2. Germline values: CDR1 MNHEY, CDR2 SVGAGI. This CDR3 comprises 14 residues. V gave up 2 bases and J gave up 6 bases; unmatched junction bases: 3. The CDR3 is CASSYGLAGNEQFF. DNA of the CDR3: TGTGCCAGCAGTTACGGGCTAGCGGGCAATGAGCAGTTCTTC.

This chain links TRBV2 with TRBJ1-6, with D possibly being TRBD1 (5 bases). The length of the CDR3 is 15 residues. V lost 6 bases to trimming and J lost 5 bases, with 14 bases between them. CDR1 is SNHLY, CDR2 FYNNEI, per germline. The CDR3 coding sequence is TGTGCCAGCAGAATCGGGACGGTGCATAATTCACCCCTCCACTTT. It translates to CASRIGTVHNSPLHF.

V gene TRBV7-3 combines with J gene TRBJ2-1; D may correspond to TRBD1 or TRBD2 (5 bases each). Trimming stripped 4 bases from V and 10 bases from J, with 14 bases between. The germline CDR1 and CDR2 sequences are SGHTA and FQGTGA. This CDR3 is 13 amino acids long. CDR3 nucleotide sequence: TGTGCCAGCAGCTCGGGACCGGGTTGGGAGCAGTTCTTC. Its protein is CASSSGPGWEQFF.

The J gene is TRBJ1-1, the V gene TRBV27; D is unresolved. Germline V gene lookup returns CDR1 MNHEY and CDR2 SMNVEV (reference sequence). V was cut by 7 bases and J by 0 bases, with 12 bases left in between. This CDR3 comprises 14 residues. The CDR3 bases are TGTGCCAGCAAACCGGGAAAAATGAACACTGAAGCTTTCTTT. Its protein product is CASKPGKMNTEAFF.

This chain joins TRBV18 and TRBJ1-6; D remains unclear. V gave up 0 bases and J gave up 10 bases, with 13 bases separating them. The CDR3 spans 15 residues. The germline CDR1 and CDR2 sequences are KGHSH and LQKENI. CDR3 sequence: CASSPPSGSSSPLHF. CDR3 coding DNA: TGTGCCAGCTCACCACCCTCTGGATCTTCCTCACCCCTCCACTTT.